The T cell receptor beta chain described here comes from a study of blood T cell repertoires in COVID-19. On the study more broadly: The analysed material was cDNA or gDNA that came from T cells, B-cell-depleted T cells, or PBMCs.

Individuals aged roughly 18 to 100 years were recruited from 24 US areas. Cohort allocation depended upon clinical history that participants reported. The method was immunoSEQ multiplex PCR; TCRdb's version includes in-frame clones alone and lacks a portion of them. The table has 200,000 to 250,000 clones, about 82% seen once. V lost 1 base and J 3 bases, leaving 10 bases between the germline ends. CDR3 length equals 14 residues. CDR1 is MGHRA and CDR2 is YSYEKL in the germline V gene. The receptor was derived from a woman aged 50 to 65 who had recovered from COVID-19. Sequences were obtained from PBMCs or T cells enriched from blood (not recorded which). The genes are TRBV4-1 and TRBJ2-7; maybe TRBD2 (6 bases). CDR3 sequence reads: CASSQVVGGYEQYF. In DNA, the CDR3 is TGCGCCAGCAGCCAAGTGGTCGGGGGCTACGAGCAGTACTTC.